These 22 T cell receptor beta chains were sequenced from one sample in a study of blood T cell repertoires in COVID-19. Libraries were prepared by immunoSEQ multiplex PCR; TCRdb keeps only in-frame clonotypes and omits some of them. The top ten hold just under 25% of the sample, which has tens of thousands of clones, more than 75% seen once. The sequenced sample was peripheral blood. All receptors come from a woman older than 75 with acute or convalescent COVID-19.

This clone was seen only once. The chain links TRBV6-4 to TRBJ2-2; D is perhaps TRBD2 (7 bases). The CDR3 loop spans 16 amino acids. Germline assignment: CDR1 MRHNA and CDR2 SNTAGT. V was trimmed by 6 bases and J by 4 bases, leaving 18 bases between them. The CDR3 loop is CASRDRGAGTTGELFF. CDR3 DNA: TGTGCCAGCAGGGATCGGGGGGCGGGTACCACCGGGGAGCTGTTTTTT.

As regards this clone: A junction end diverges from the germline sequence, so it may reflect a read error. The chain carries TRBV4-1 and TRBJ1-2; D unresolved. This CDR3 is built from 15 residues. Germline V CDR1 and CDR2: MGHRA, YSYEKL. The CDR3 spells CASSQDSVFNYGYTF. In nucleotides, the CDR3 is TGCGCCAGCAGCCAAGATTCAGTATTTAACTATGGCTATACCTTC.

The chain links TRBV28 to TRBJ1-2, with a tentative D call TRBD1 (6 bases). The CDR3 has 14 residues. V was shortened by 6 bases and J by 8 bases, with 19 bases between the two germline ends. Germline CDR1 MDHEN, CDR2 SYDVKM. The CDR3 loop is CASRYYGTLGGYTF. CDR3 in DNA: TGTGCCAGCAGATACTACGGGACACTGGGCGGCTACACCTTC.

The chain is built from TRBV11-2 and TRBJ2-5; 8 bases align to TRBD1. The germline V gene has CDR1 SGHAT and CDR2 FQNNGV. Unmatched junction bases numbered 10, after V lost 5 bases and J lost 2 bases. This CDR3 contains 16 residues. CDR3 sequence (DNA): TGTGCCAGCAGCCGGGGGCAGGGGGCAGTTCAAGAGACCCAGTACTTC. The encoded protein is CASSRGQGAVQETQYF.

This rearrangement joins TRBV9 to TRBJ2-7, with 12 bases aligning to TRBD2. The CDR3 is 16 residues long. Germline-derived CDR1 and CDR2 are SGDLS and YYNGEE. Germline trimming cut 0 bases from V and 3 bases from J; bases unmatched to any gene: 4. The CDR3 region is CASSVDVLAGGYEQYF. CDR3 coding DNA: TGTGCCAGCAGCGTAGATGTACTAGCGGGGGGCTACGAGCAGTACTTC.

This clone has a single count. The chain joins TRBV19 to TRBJ1-2; D gene ambiguous. The length of the CDR3 is 16 residues. Trimming removed 3 bases from V and 9 bases from J, with 23 bases in between. Germline CDR1 is LNHDA and CDR2 is SQIVND (reference sequence). This CDR3 reads CASSISIDGPRYRYTF. CDR3 DNA sequence: TGTGCCAGTAGTATCTCTATTGACGGCCCGAGGTATCGCTACACCTTC.

This clone has a single count. The chain combines TRBV5-1 with TRBJ2-1; tentative D call: TRBD1 (5 bases). The V and J ends lost 0 bases and 6 bases respectively, with 16 bases between them. Germline assignment: CDR1 SGHRS and CDR2 YFSETQ. The CDR3 has 16 amino acids. CDR3 in DNA: TGCGCCAGCAGCTTGGTGCCTCGCACCCAGGGCAATGAGCAGTTCTTC. Its translation is CASSLVPRTQGNEQFF.

The gene calls are TRBV4-2 and TRBJ2-1, with TRBD2 matching 8 bases. The CDR3 is 15 amino acids. Germline V gene sequence: CDR1 LGHNA, CDR2 YNFKEQ. With 1 base clipped from V and 7 bases from J, the junction kept 6 bases outside the gene matches. For the CDR3, the DNA is TGTGCCAGCAGCCAAGCCCCGGGACTAGGGAATGAGCAGTTCTTC. Protein sequence: CASSQAPGLGNEQFF.

This clone was observed a few times. V usage is TRBV15 and J usage is TRBJ1-1; D remains unclear. Trimming pared 3 bases from V and 2 bases from J, leaving 10 bases between. CDR1 is LNHNV and CDR2 is YYDKDF in the germline V gene (reference sequence). The CDR3 sequence is 14 residues long. The CDR3 DNA reads as TGTGCCACCAGCAGGACTACGCGCAACACTGAAGCTTTCTTT. Residues: CATSRTTRNTEAFF.

The gene calls are TRBV3-1 (or the pseudogene TRBV3-2) and TRBJ2-2; 7 nucleotides line up with TRBD2. Trimming removed 0 bases from V and 1 base from J; junction bases left unmatched: 11. Looked up from germline, CDR1 is LGHDT and CDR2 is YNNKEL (reference sequence). The CDR3 sequence is 19 residues long. The CDR3 nucleotides read TGTGCCAGCAGCCAAGATTTTAGAGCGGGGCTTGGGAACACCGGGGAGCTGTTTTTT. Encoded protein: CASSQDFRAGLGNTGELFF.

The rearrangement uses TRBV19 and TRBJ2-5; TRBD1 agrees at 7 bases. The CDR3 spans 14 residues. V gave up 3 bases and J gave up 4 bases; unmatched junction bases: 5. Germline V gives CDR1 LNHDA, CDR2 SQIVND (reference sequence). In nucleotides, the CDR3 is TGTGCCAGTAGTATGGGACAGAGGGGAGAGACCCAGTACTTC. Translating it yields CASSMGQRGETQYF.

In DNA, the CDR3 is TGTGCCAGTAGTATAGTGGGCAGTAGCACAGATACGCAGTATTTT. Residues: CASSIVGSSTDTQYF. The chain carries TRBV19 and TRBJ2-3, with unresolved D. Germline assignment: CDR1 LNHDA and CDR2 SQIVND (reference sequence). V gave up 1 base and J gave up 0 bases, with 8 bases separating them. The CDR3 sequence is 15 residues long.

The chain recombines TRBV5-1 with TRBJ2-4, with 9 bases that match TRBD1. This CDR3 is built from 15 residues. Looked up from germline, CDR1 is SGHRS and CDR2 is YFSETQ. The trim removed 0 bases at V and 8 bases at J, leaving 6 bases unmatched. This CDR3 reads CASSLAKDRGDIQYF. CDR3 sequence (DNA): TGCGCCAGCAGCTTGGCCAAGGACAGGGGAGACATTCAGTACTTC.

The V gene is TRBV7-9, the J gene TRBJ1-3, with no clear D. V dropped 5 bases and J dropped 0 bases, with 8 bases sitting between them. CDR3 length: 14 residues. Germline CDR1 SEHNR, CDR2 FQNEAQ (reference sequence). As DNA, the CDR3 is TGTGCCAGCAGCCGCGACTTCTCTGGAAACACCATATATTTT. Translating it yields CASSRDFSGNTIYF.

The chain recombines TRBV28 with TRBJ1-2; 8 positions agree with TRBD1. From germline, CDR1 is MDHEN and CDR2 SYDVKM. The J segment lost 3 bases and the V segment lost 4 bases, leaving 7 bases of the junction unmatched. This CDR3 spans 15 amino acids. CDR3 region: CASSSSPGGDYGYTF. The CDR3 DNA sequence: TGTGCCAGCAGTTCCTCCCCAGGGGGCGACTATGGCTACACCTTC.

This chain links TRBV5-1 with TRBJ2-4; possibly TRBD1 for D (6 bases). CDR1 and CDR2 (germline): SGHRS, YFSETQ. The V gene lost 3 bases and the J gene lost 0 bases, with 22 bases spanning the gap. The CDR3 totals 19 residues. As DNA, the CDR3 is TGCGCCAGCAGCTCTGACCCACGGACAGACTTTTTAGCCAAAAACATTCAGTACTTC. Translation gives CASSSDPRTDFLAKNIQYF.

This chain connects TRBV2 to TRBJ1-5; 7 nucleotides match TRBD1. The CDR3 is 14 residues long. Germline V gene lookup returns CDR1 SNHLY and CDR2 FYNNEI. The V gene end was trimmed by 6 bases and the J gene end by 7 bases; junction bases not matched to a gene: 9. The CDR3 region is CASSPMTGNQPQHF. In DNA form, the CDR3 reads TGTGCCAGCAGCCCTATGACAGGGAACCAGCCCCAGCATTTT.

The chain carries TRBV7-8 and TRBJ2-2; 12 nucleotides align to TRBD1. The germline gives CDR1 SGHVS, CDR2 FQNEAQ. The length of the CDR3 is 16 residues. V dropped 4 bases and J dropped 4; count of bases not matched to a gene: 4. CDR3 bases: TGTGCCAGCAGCTGGGGACAGGGGGCCGGCACCGGGGAGCTGTTTTTT. It translates to CASSWGQGAGTGELFF.

The gene calls are TRBV25-1 and TRBJ2-6; D not resolved. Looked up from germline, CDR1 is MGHDK and CDR2 is SYGVNS. The CDR3 has 17 residues. The ends were cut back, 5 bases at V and 3 bases at J, with 17 bases in the middle. The CDR3 spells CASSIRAGSDGANVLTF. CDR3 bases: TGTGCCAGCAGTATCCGAGCAGGAAGTGATGGGGCCAACGTCCTGACTTTC.

This chain uses TRBV5-6 with TRBJ2-7, with a tentative D call TRBD1 (6 bases). Germline V gene lookup returns CDR1 SGHDT and CDR2 YYEEEE. The V gene lost 1 base and the J gene lost 0 bases, with 8 bases spanning the gap. CDR3 length: 14 amino acids. The CDR3 reads CASSLTGNSYEQYF. The CDR3 DNA is TGTGCCAGCAGCTTGACAGGGAACTCCTACGAGCAGTACTTC.

This clone appeared a single time. The J gene is TRBJ1-5, the V gene TRBV10-3; D perhaps matches TRBD1 (6 bases). Germline values: CDR1 ENHRY, CDR2 SYGVKD. Trimming removed 6 bases from V and 6 bases from J, with 15 bases in between. This CDR3 spans 14 amino acids. The CDR3 region is CAISLQGHTQPQHF. The CDR3 bases are TGTGCCATCAGCCTACAGGGACACACTCAGCCCCAGCATTTT.

The chain couples TRBV10-3 to TRBJ2-7; a weak D match, TRBD1 (5 bases). Trimming removed 6 bases at V and 6 bases at J, with 24 bases between. Germline V gives CDR1 ENHRY, CDR2 SYGVKD. The CDR3 runs to 16 residues. The DNA of the CDR3 is TGTGCCATCAGCTACCGTCCCCCCGCAGGGAACGGCGAGCAGTACGTC. Translating it yields CAISYRPPAGNGEQYV.